This entry describes one TCR beta chain. The entry originates in a study of technical replicates of blood from several donors. Only in-frame clones appear in the TCRdb table, and some are missing; sequencing was by immunoSEQ multiplex PCR. The sample lists around 84,000 clones; 95% to 98% were seen once. The CDR3 length is 15 residues. V shed 2 bases, J shed 2 bases, and the junction held 3 bases outside the gene matches. In germline, CDR1 is SGHTS, CDR2 YDEGEE. The rearrangement links TRBV5-8 to TRBJ2-2, with 7 bases matching TRBD1. The TCR comes from a human donor in good health. Sequencing was carried out using T cells isolated from PBMCs. This CDR3 is CASSFGTVNTGELFF. CDR3 nucleotide sequence: TGTGCCAGCAGCTTCGGGACAGTTAACACCGGGGAGCTGTTTTTT.